This TCR beta chain stems from a study of T cell clones after liver transplantation. Whole-study context: Pre-transplant mixed lymphocyte reactions yielded third-party-reactive TCRbeta sequences as comparators for graft-donor-reactive sequences. Subjects received no induction therapy and standard immunosuppression until randomization at 12-24 months post-transplant.

This CDR3 contains 16 residues. Germline loops: CDR1 SNHLY, CDR2 FYNNEI. Trimming took off 1 base at V and 0 bases at J, with 10 bases between the two ends. The study's findings and limits: Graft donor-reactive T cells possibly entered the graft instead of undergoing deletion. A larger donor-reactive than third-party decline suggested partial antigen-specific deletion.

As for this clone: The antigen remains undetermined.

The assay was immunoSEQ multiplex PCR, and TCRdb's table has in-frame clones only and misses some. The repertoire has about 22,000 clones, 69% of them found once; the top ten carry approximately 3%. This rearrangement joins TRBV2 to TRBJ1-3, with TRBD1 as a possible D gene (6 bases). Here the sequenced sample was CD4+ T cells from blood, taken before liver transplant. This clonotype was sampled from a human donor who received a liver transplant. CDR3 region: CASSEDWGLSGNTIYF. The CDR3 nucleotides read TGTGCCAGCAGTGAAGATTGGGGGCTCTCTGGAAACACCATATATTTT.